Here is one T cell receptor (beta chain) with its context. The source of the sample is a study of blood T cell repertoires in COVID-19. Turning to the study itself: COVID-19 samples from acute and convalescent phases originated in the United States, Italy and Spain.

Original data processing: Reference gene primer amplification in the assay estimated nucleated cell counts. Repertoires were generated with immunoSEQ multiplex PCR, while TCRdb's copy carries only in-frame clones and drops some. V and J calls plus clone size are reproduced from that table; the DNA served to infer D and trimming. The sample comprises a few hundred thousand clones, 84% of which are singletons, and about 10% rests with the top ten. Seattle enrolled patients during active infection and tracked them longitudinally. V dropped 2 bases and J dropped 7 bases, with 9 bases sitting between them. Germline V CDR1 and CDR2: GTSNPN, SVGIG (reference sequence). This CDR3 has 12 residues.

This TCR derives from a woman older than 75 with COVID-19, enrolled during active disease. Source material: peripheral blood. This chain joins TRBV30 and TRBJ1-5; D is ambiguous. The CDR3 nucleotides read TGTGCCTGGAGTACCGGAGGACAGCCCCAGCATTTT. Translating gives CAWSTGGQPQHF.